Below, 25 T cell receptor beta chains from the same sample are listed, as sequenced in a study of response to subunit inactivated influenza vaccine. TCRdb recomputed calls from the RT-PCR reads with MiXCR, one row per CDR3 protein. The sample lists 650,000 to 700,000 distinct CDR3 sequences; around 14% were seen once. Sequencing used PBMCs from blood, obtained 11 to 12 days after vaccination. These receptors all stem from a man aged 50-60 years who received an inactivated influenza vaccine.

This chain uses TRBV19 with TRBJ2-5; D tentatively reads TRBD1 or TRBD2 (5 bases each). The CDR3 is made up of 16 amino acids. Trimming took off 4 bases at V and 0 bases at J, with 15 bases between the two ends. Per germline, CDR1 LNHDA and CDR2 SQIVND (reference sequence). CDR3 in DNA: TGTGCCAGTAGTACGAGGGGTCCCCGGGACCAAGAGACCCAGTACTTC. This gives the protein CASSTRGPRDQETQYF.

The V and J genes are TRBV4-3 and TRBJ2-1; 7 bases fit TRBD1. There are 16 residues in the CDR3. Germline CDR1 is LGHNA and CDR2 is YSLEER. After removal of 0 bases from V and 8 bases from J, the junction contained 10 bases not matched to a gene. The CDR3 here is CASSQDRRQGLDEQFF. DNA of the CDR3: TGCGCCAGCAGCCAAGATCGTCGACAGGGTTTGGATGAGCAGTTCTTC.

The rearrangement joins TRBV7-7 to TRBJ2-1, with TRBD2 as a possible D gene (5 bases). Germline V gene lookup returns CDR1 SSHAT and CDR2 FNYEAQ (reference sequence). V lost 3 bases to trimming and J lost 6 bases, with 9 bases between them. The CDR3 is 13 amino acids. CDR3 amino acids: CASSFKAGNEQFF. The DNA of the CDR3 is TGTGCCAGCAGCTTCAAGGCGGGCAATGAGCAGTTCTTC.

Many counts were recorded for this clonotype. The V call is TRBV20-1, the J call TRBJ2-1; 12 nucleotides match TRBD2. The CDR3 runs to 18 residues. The germline CDR1 and CDR2 sequences are DFQATT and SNEGSKA (reference sequence). The V segment lost 3 bases and the J segment 5 bases; nucleotides outside the gene matches: 14. The CDR3 DNA sequence: TGCAGTGCTAGTTATGATCCTAGCGGGAGGGTTAAGGACAATGAGCAGTTCTTC. This translates into CSASYDPSGRVKDNEQFF.

This clonotype was counted ten times or more. J is TRBJ2-1 and V is TRBV9, with 8 bases aligning to TRBD1. Germline V gene lookup returns CDR1 SGDLS and CDR2 YYNGEE. V shed 2 bases and J 4 bases; nucleotides not matched to a gene: 5. CDR3 length: 15 amino acids. CDR3 sequence (DNA): TGTGCCAGCAGCGTCCGACAGGGGTCGTACAATGAGCAGTTCTTC. It encodes CASSVRQGSYNEQFF.

This clonotype was detected a few times. The chain carries TRBV5-8 and TRBJ2-7, with D tentatively TRBD1 (5 bases). V lost 2 bases and J lost 0, with 12 bases in between. The CDR3 totals 15 residues. Germline V gives CDR1 SGHTS, CDR2 YDEGEE. CDR3 loop: CASSFVQGSSYEQYF. The DNA of the CDR3 is TGTGCCAGCAGCTTCGTCCAGGGAAGCTCCTACGAGCAGTACTTC.

The chain combines TRBV6-2 or TRBV6-3 with TRBJ2-1; maybe TRBD1 (5 bases). Trimming took 4 bases from V and 0 from J, leaving 10 bases between them. Germline lookup yields CDR1 MNHEY and CDR2 SVGEGT. The CDR3 has 15 residues. The CDR3 DNA is TGTGCCAGCAGTTCGACAGCCAGCTCCTACAATGAGCAGTTCTTC. It is translated as CASSSTASSYNEQFF.

This clonotype was picked up a small number of times. The genes are TRBV7-2 and TRBJ1-1; no definite D call. Trimming took off 3 bases at V and 3 bases at J, with 11 bases between the two ends. Germline CDR1 is SGHTA and CDR2 is FQGNSA. This CDR3 is 14 amino acids long. CDR3: CASSLQRTHTEAFF. The CDR3 DNA reads as TGTGCCAGCAGCTTGCAAAGGACCCACACTGAAGCTTTCTTT.

This clonotype was observed a few times. The gene calls are TRBV7-3 and TRBJ2-1; 9 bases map to TRBD2. The germline gives CDR1 SGHTA, CDR2 FQGTGA. V trimming: 3 bases; J trimming: 2 bases; junction bases outside the gene matches: 2. This CDR3 is 15 amino acids long. CDR3 DNA sequence: TGTGCCAGCAGCTTGGGCGGGAGGGCCTACAATGAGCAGTTCTTC. Residues: CASSLGGRAYNEQFF.

The chain couples TRBV29-1 to TRBJ2-7; D possibly corresponds to TRBD1 (5 bases). CDR3 length: 14 amino acids. Germline lookup yields CDR1 SQVTM and CDR2 ANQGSEA. The V end was cut by 5 bases, the J end by 0 bases, with 14 bases between. The CDR3 is CSVKLSDSSYEQYF. The DNA of the CDR3 is TGCAGCGTTAAGCTGTCCGACAGCTCCTACGAGCAGTACTTC.

This clonotype was seen only a few times. V gene TRBV7-3 combines with J gene TRBJ2-3; 11 bases are shared with TRBD2. This CDR3 contains 16 residues. J was trimmed by 2 bases and V by 5 bases; bases with no gene match: 6. Germline V gives CDR1 SGHTA, CDR2 FQGTGA. CDR3 sequence (DNA): TGTGCCAGCAGCCTAGGGACTAGCGGTATCACAGATACGCAGTATTTT. Translation gives CASSLGTSGITDTQYF.

V is TRBV30 and J is TRBJ2-7, with TRBD1 identical over 8 bases. Germline assignment: CDR1 GTSNPN and CDR2 SVGIG (reference sequence). CDR3 length equals 17 residues. J was trimmed by 1 base and V by 6 bases; bases with no gene match: 17. The CDR3 DNA reads TGTGCCTGTGGACCAACTCGGGGACAGGTCGAGTCCTACGAGCAGTACTTC. It translates to CACGPTRGQVESYEQYF.

This clonotype was observed a few times. The rearrangement uses TRBV7-2 and TRBJ2-7; TRBD2 agrees at 8 bases. Looked up from germline, CDR1 is SGHTA and CDR2 is FQGNSA. Trimming at V came to 4 bases and at J to 4 bases, leaving 3 bases not matched to a gene. The CDR3 length is 13 residues. The CDR3 DNA is TGTGCCAGCAGCTCGGGACTAGTATACGAGCAGTACTTC. Translating gives CASSSGLVYEQYF.

This chain links TRBV7-2 with TRBJ2-1; D might be TRBD2 (7 bases). The CDR3 loop spans 14 amino acids. Between the trimmed V and J ends, which lost 2 bases and 7 bases, there was a span of 12 bases. Germline V gene sequence: CDR1 SGHTA, CDR2 FQGNSA. The CDR3 spells CASSLLGGTNEQFF. The CDR3 coding sequence is TGTGCCAGCAGCTTATTGGGGGGGACAAATGAGCAGTTCTTC. Drawing the rest from reference TRBV7-2 and TRBJ2-1, the complete variable domain is GAGVSQSPSNKVTEKGKDVELRCDPISGHTALYWYRQSLGQGLEFLIYFQGNSAPDKSGLPSDRFSAERTGGSVSTLTIQRTQQEDSAVYLCASSLLGGTNEQFFGPGTRLTVL.

This clonotype has at least ten counts. The gene calls are TRBV7-8 and TRBJ1-2; no definite D call. Germline loops: CDR1 SGHVS, CDR2 FQNEAQ. V dropped 4 bases and J dropped 7 bases, with 19 bases sitting between them. This CDR3 has 15 amino acids. The CDR3 DNA follows: TGTGCCAGCAGCTCCCCCCTGAGGGCAGATATTGGCTACACCTTC. Translated, it gives CASSSPLRADIGYTF.

In this sample, this clonotype turned up a few times. The CDR3, as DNA: TGTGCCAGCAGCTTAGGCCGGGGGCGCCGGGATGAGCAGTTCTTC. This gives the protein CASSLGRGRRDEQFF. The J gene is TRBJ2-1, the V gene TRBV13; D possibly uses TRBD1 or TRBD2 (6 bases each). Trimming pared 0 bases from V and 8 bases from J, leaving 14 bases between. Germline values: CDR1 PRHDT, CDR2 FYEKMQ (reference sequence). The CDR3 sequence is 15 residues long.

This clonotype was picked up a small number of times. The chain is built from TRBV29-1 and TRBJ2-5, with 9 nucleotides matching TRBD2. V lost 7 bases, J lost 4 bases, and 4 bases stayed unmatched. The V gene's germline CDR1 is SQVTM and CDR2 ANQGSEA. The CDR3 has 12 residues. The CDR3 sequence is CSASLAGETQYF. The DNA for the CDR3 is TGCAGCGCCTCACTAGCGGGAGAGACCCAGTACTTC.

This clonotype was observed a handful of times. The chain joins TRBV7-9 to TRBJ2-5; TRBD2 matches at 8 bases. This CDR3 comprises 16 residues. Germline V gene sequence: CDR1 SEHNR, CDR2 FQNEAQ (reference sequence). Trimming cost V 5 bases and J 2 bases; bases outside gene matches: 10. For the CDR3, the DNA is TGTGCCAGCAGCCCCCTGACTAGCGCGATTCAAGAGACCCAGTACTTC. It is translated as CASSPLTSAIQETQYF.

The chain combines TRBV3-1 with TRBJ2-5, with 10 bases aligning to TRBD1. Germline values: CDR1 LGHDT, CDR2 YNNKEL (reference sequence). The CDR3 covers 16 residues. V lost 3 bases, J lost 4 bases, and 8 bases stayed unmatched. The CDR3 region has the DNA TGTGCCAGCAGCCACCGGGACAGGGGATGGGGAGAGACCCAGTACTTC. Its protein product is CASSHRDRGWGETQYF.

CDR3 protein: CASSLWGTGGRETQYF. The CDR3 DNA reads TGTGCCAGCAGCTTATGGGGAACAGGGGGTAGGGAGACCCAGTACTTC. The V gene is TRBV7-2, the J gene TRBJ2-5; 8 bases match TRBD1. Germline V gives CDR1 SGHTA, CDR2 FQGNSA. Trimming cost V 2 bases and J 5 bases; bases outside gene matches: 10. The CDR3 is 16 amino acids.

The sample holds a few counts of this clonotype. The chain has TRBV20-1 and TRBJ2-2, with 9 bases lining up with TRBD1. The V gene's germline CDR1 is DFQATT and CDR2 SNEGSKA (reference sequence). The J segment lost 3 bases and the V segment lost 5 bases, leaving 10 bases of the junction unmatched. This CDR3 has 16 amino acids. The CDR3 region is CSAENRGRYDTGELFF. CDR3 nucleotides: TGCAGTGCTGAAAACAGGGGGCGGTACGACACCGGGGAGCTGTTTTTT.

The genes are TRBV27 and TRBJ2-7; 10 bases are a match to TRBD2. Germline lookup yields CDR1 MNHEY and CDR2 SMNVEV (reference sequence). V dropped 2 bases and J dropped 4; count of bases not matched to a gene: 11. This CDR3 is built from 17 residues. DNA for the CDR3: TGTGCCAGCAGTTTAAGGGGGGTAGCGGGAGGAGCTTACGAGCAGTACTTC. Translated: CASSLRGVAGGAYEQYF.

This clonotype appeared a few times. The chain uses TRBV12-3 or TRBV12-4 and TRBJ2-7; the match to TRBD2 covers 8 bases. The junction had 0 bases not matched to a gene; V was cut back by 0 bases and J by 2 bases. This CDR3 is built from 14 residues. This CDR3 reads CASSLALAAYEQYF. The CDR3 bases are TGTGCCAGCAGTTTAGCACTAGCGGCCTACGAGCAGTACTTC.

This sequence joins TRBV7-9 and TRBJ2-3; D is undetermined. Germline loops: CDR1 SEHNR, CDR2 FQNEAQ (reference sequence). Trimming took off 5 bases at V and 4 bases at J, with 10 bases between the two ends. The CDR3 consists of 13 residues. CDR3 DNA sequence: TGTGCCAGCAGCAAAGTAGGGTCAGATACGCAGTATTTT. Protein: CASSKVGSDTQYF.

J is TRBJ1-2 and V is TRBV4-3; D gene uncertain. This CDR3 has 15 residues. Germline values: CDR1 LGHNA, CDR2 YSLEER. Trimming left V 4 bases short and J 2 bases short, with 14 bases between. CDR3 bases: TGCGCCAGCAGCCCAGGACGGACTTTAAACTATGGCTACACCTTC. This gives the protein CASSPGRTLNYGYTF.